These 27 T cell receptor beta chains came from one sample sequenced in a study of T cell repertoires in cytomegalovirus infection. No antigens are known for them. One entry per CDR3 protein, called by TCRdb with MiXCR from the reads. The sample has fewer than 1,000,000 distinct CDR3 sequences, around 29% seen once. The sample in question was cultured CD8+ T cells from PBMCs, obtained from culture after CMV antigen stimulation. The receptor source for this set is a human donor in good health (CMV status not recorded). Some clones in this sample may be carry-over from other donors' samples.

This chain uses TRBV6-1 with TRBJ1-1, with D unclear. V was shortened by 6 bases and J by 8 bases, with 16 bases between the two germline ends. Germline V gene data show CDR1 as MNHNS and CDR2 as SASEGT. The CDR3 has 13 amino acids. The DNA for the CDR3 is TGTGCCAGCAGGGAGATGGGAACTGGGGAAGCTTTCTTT. It is translated as CASREMGTGEAFF.

The rearrangement uses TRBV7-6 and TRBJ2-2; TRBD2 might be the D (5 bases). Between the trimmed V and J ends, which lost 7 bases and 3 bases, there was a span of 15 bases. CDR3 length: 15 amino acids. CDR1 and CDR2 from the germline V gene are SGHVS and FNYEAQ. The CDR3 DNA follows: TGTGCCAGCATCCCCCCGGGGTGGTACACCGGGGAGCTGTTTTTT. Translation gives CASIPPGWYTGELFF.

This clonotype has ten or more counts. The chain uses TRBV5-4 and TRBJ1-2, with 8 bases that match TRBD1. CDR1 and CDR2 (germline): SGHNT, YYREEE (reference sequence). The CDR3 runs to 15 residues. Trimming took 4 bases from V and 4 from J; bases not matched to a gene: 9. CDR3: CASSNWTGLLYGYTF. For the CDR3, the DNA is TGTGCCAGCAGCAACTGGACAGGGCTACTCTATGGCTACACCTTC.

This clonotype appeared a few times. V and J are TRBV7-6 and TRBJ2-1, with TRBD1 identical over 8 bases. The CDR3 is made up of 15 amino acids. CDR1 and CDR2 from the germline V gene are SGHVS and FNYEAQ. V gave up 4 bases and J gave up 6 bases; unmatched junction bases: 8. The CDR3 nucleotides read TGTGCCAGCAGCTCCAGACAGGGGACGGGCAATGAGCAGTTCTTC. The encoded protein is CASSSRQGTGNEQFF.

This clonotype has only a few counts. J is TRBJ1-2 and V is TRBV6-4; possibly TRBD1 for D (6 bases). V was pared by 5 bases and J by 7 bases, with 20 bases between. The CDR3 has 15 residues. In germline, CDR1 is MRHNA, CDR2 SNTAGT. The CDR3 is CASSSSKGGAGGYTF. As DNA, the CDR3 is TGTGCCAGCAGTTCATCCAAGGGGGGCGCAGGTGGCTACACCTTC.

This clonotype was found a few times. This sequence joins TRBV28 and TRBJ2-1; D might be TRBD1 (6 bases). Trimming took 0 bases from V and 7 from J, leaving 10 bases between them. This CDR3 contains 14 residues. From germline, CDR1 is MDHEN and CDR2 SYDVKM. DNA for the CDR3: TGTGCCAGCAGTTTATGGGGGGCGGTGAATGAGCAGTTCTTC. It codes for CASSLWGAVNEQFF.

This clonotype was observed a few times. This chain connects TRBV12-3 or TRBV12-4 to TRBJ1-2; D gene unclear. This CDR3 region has 18 residues. Trimming cost V 1 base and J 4 bases, with 22 bases left between them. The CDR3 loop is CASSLGRRAHIRGYGYTF. The DNA of the CDR3 is TGTGCCAGCAGTTTAGGCCGCCGGGCGCACATCCGAGGCTATGGCTACACCTTC.

This clonotype was found many times. The rearrangement links TRBV12-5 to TRBJ2-3, with 9 nucleotides matching TRBD1. Germline-derived CDR1 and CDR2 are LGHNT and FRNRAP. This CDR3 is built from 15 residues. The V segment lost 5 bases and the J segment 2 bases; nucleotides outside the gene matches: 5. The CDR3 loop reads CASGPGTGSTDTQYF. In DNA, the CDR3 is TGTGCTAGTGGTCCCGGGACAGGGTCCACAGATACGCAGTATTTT.

This clonotype was seen at least ten times. The gene calls are TRBV7-9 and TRBJ2-2, with D possibly TRBD1 on 6 matching bases. Trimming removed 5 bases from V and 0 bases from J, with 13 bases in between. Per the germline V gene, CDR1 is SEHNR and CDR2 is FQNEAQ (reference sequence). CDR3 length: 16 residues. The CDR3 DNA sequence: TGTGCCAGCAGCACCTTGACAGGTTCGAACACCGGGGAGCTGTTTTTT. Translated: CASSTLTGSNTGELFF. The whole variable domain, filled in from reference TRBV7-9 and TRBJ2-2, reads DTGVSQNPRHKITKRGQNVTFRCDPISEHNRLYWYRQTLGQGPEFLTYFQNEAQLEKSRLLSDRFSAERPKGSFSTLEIQRTEQGDSAMYLCASSTLTGSNTGELFFGEGSRLTVL.

This clonotype appeared once. The V call is TRBV15, the J call TRBJ2-2; D unresolved. The germline CDR1 and CDR2 sequences are LNHNV and YYDKDF (reference sequence). V was cut by 0 bases and J by 2 bases, with 4 bases left in between. The CDR3 loop spans 14 amino acids. The CDR3 here is CATSREGNTGELFF. DNA for the CDR3: TGTGCCACCAGCAGAGAAGGAAACACCGGGGAGCTGTTTTTT. Combining the CDR3 with reference TRBV15 and TRBJ2-2 gives the whole variable domain DAMVIQNPRYQVTQFGKPVTLSCSQTLNHNVMYWYQQKSSQAPKLLFHYYDKDFNNEADTPDNFQSRRPNTSFCFLDIRSPGLGDTAMYLCATSREGNTGELFFGEGSRLTVL.

This clonotype came up many times. A read error may produce the germline difference seen at one junction end. The chain has TRBV7-9 and TRBJ2-7, with D unclear. Germline lookup yields CDR1 SEHNR and CDR2 FQNEAQ (reference sequence). There are 12 residues in the CDR3. CDR3 residues: CASSFHLGLLNF. The CDR3 bases are TGTGCCAGCAGCTTCCACCTGGGGTTATTGAACTTC.

This clonotype appeared a few times. The J gene is TRBJ2-7, the V gene TRBV4-2, with 8 nucleotides matching TRBD1. The trim removed 3 bases at V and 2 bases at J, leaving 9 bases unmatched. CDR1 is LGHNA and CDR2 is YNFKEQ in the germline V gene. The CDR3 is 16 amino acids. The CDR3 region has the DNA TGTGCCAGCAGCCAGGATTCTTTGGGACAGGCCTACGAGCAGTACGTC. This codes for CASSQDSLGQAYEQYV.

This clonotype was found a few times. The chain links TRBV2 to TRBJ2-1, with unresolved D. Looked up from germline, CDR1 is SNHLY and CDR2 is FYNNEI. V was pared by 6 bases and J by 1 base, with 13 bases between. The CDR3 length is 15 residues. CDR3 DNA sequence: TGTGCCAGCAGGGGAATTGTAGGGTCCTACAATGAGCAGTTCTTC. It is translated as CASRGIVGSYNEQFF.

This chain uses TRBV28 with TRBJ2-1, with TRBD2 matching 13 bases. The germline CDR1 and CDR2 sequences are MDHEN and SYDVKM. The CDR3 consists of 16 residues. V dropped 3 bases and J dropped 8; count of bases not matched to a gene: 7. The CDR3 region has the DNA TGTGCCAGCAGTTTCCCTCGACTAGCGGGGGGCTATGAGCAGTTCTTC. Its protein product is CASSFPRLAGGYEQFF.

This clonotype was seen repeatedly, ten times or more. The chain recombines TRBV6-1 with TRBJ2-7, with 9 bases identical to TRBD1. CDR1 is MNHNS, CDR2 SASEGT, per germline. The ends lost 5 bases at V and 0 bases at J; junction bases unmatched: 2. The CDR3 covers 14 residues. The CDR3 is CASSWGQGSYEQYF. The CDR3 DNA follows: TGTGCCAGCAGTTGGGGACAGGGCTCCTACGAGCAGTACTTC.

This clonotype was found a few times. The chain employs TRBV29-1 and TRBJ1-1, with D possibly TRBD1 on 6 matching bases. The CDR3 covers 12 residues. V lost 4 bases and J lost 4, with 10 bases in between. Germline V lookup: CDR1 SQVTM, CDR2 ANQGSEA. CDR3 coding DNA: TGCAGCGTTGCGGTAGGGGGCACTGAAGCTTTCTTT. Protein sequence: CSVAVGGTEAFF.

The rearrangement uses TRBV24-1 and TRBJ2-3; the D call may be TRBD1 or TRBD2 (5 bases each). CDR3 length: 15 amino acids. Trimming pared 0 bases from V and 5 bases from J, leaving 11 bases between. Germline V gene sequence: CDR1 KGHDR, CDR2 SFDVKD. In nucleotides, the CDR3 is TGTGCCACCAGTGATTTGAGGGACGATGGAGATACGCAGTATTTT. Amino acid sequence: CATSDLRDDGDTQYF.

The chain carries TRBV20-1 and TRBJ2-3; 7 bases are shared with TRBD2. The CDR3 contains 16 residues. Trimming removed 5 bases from V and 2 bases from J; junction bases left unmatched: 13. Germline assignment: CDR1 DFQATT and CDR2 SNEGSKA (reference sequence). Written as DNA, the CDR3 is TGCAGTGCTTATACCGGGACTAAACCTAACACAGATACGCAGTATTTT. Translating gives CSAYTGTKPNTDTQYF.

The chain uses TRBV12-3 or TRBV12-4 and TRBJ1-1; D gene uncertain. This CDR3 has 14 amino acids. V lost 2 bases to trimming and J lost 11 bases, with 18 bases between them. The CDR3: CASSLKGFLAVAFF. The CDR3 DNA sequence: TGTGCCAGCAGTTTAAAGGGTTTCTTAGCTGTGGCTTTCTTT.

The chain carries TRBV5-6 and TRBJ2-1, with TRBD2 identical over 7 bases. CDR1 is SGHDT, CDR2 YYEEEE, per germline. V lost 5 bases and J lost 14; bases outside the gene matches: 10. The CDR3 totals 12 residues. CDR3 DNA: TGTGCCAGCAGAGCGGGGACCACCGGGGAGTTCTTC. Translated, it gives CASRAGTTGEFF. Full variable domain (outside the CDR3, taken from reference TRBV5-6 and TRBJ2-1): DAGVTQSPTHLIKTRGQQVTLRCSPKSGHDTVSWYQQALGQGPQFIFQYYEEEERQRGNFPDRFSGHQFPNYSSELNVNALLLGDSALYLCASRAGTTGEFFGPGTRLTVL.

This clonotype was counted a few times. The genes are TRBV4-1 and TRBJ2-1; D may be TRBD1 or TRBD2 (6 bases each). Germline V gene lookup returns CDR1 MGHRA and CDR2 YSYEKL. The CDR3 covers 16 residues. Trimming left V 1 base short and J 9 bases short, with 19 bases between. This CDR3 is CASSQVGGSPSIEQFF. Here the CDR3 DNA reads TGCGCCAGCAGCCAAGTGGGGGGCTCCCCATCGATTGAGCAGTTCTTC.

This rearrangement joins TRBV11-2 to TRBJ1-1; D uncertain. The ends were cut back, 0 bases at V and 6 bases at J, with 11 bases in the middle. This CDR3 has 14 residues. Per the germline V gene, CDR1 is SGHAT and CDR2 is FQNNGV. CDR3 protein: CASSLDGTWSEAFF. Written as DNA, the CDR3 is TGTGCCAGCAGCTTAGATGGAACATGGTCTGAAGCTTTCTTT.

This clonotype was detected a few times. The genes are TRBV12-3 or TRBV12-4 and TRBJ1-1; D is possibly TRBD1 (5 bases). The CDR3 consists of 14 residues. The germline V and J ends were trimmed by 5 bases and 5 bases, with 15 bases remaining between them. The CDR3 region has the DNA TGTGCCAGCAGTCGTTTGATAAGGGGAACTGAAGCTTTCTTT. It encodes CASSRLIRGTEAFF.

V is TRBV27 and J is TRBJ1-1; D perhaps matches TRBD1 (6 bases). The CDR3 runs 14 residues. CDR1 and CDR2 (germline): MNHEY, SMNVEV (reference sequence). V lost 3 bases and J 5 bases, leaving 13 bases between the germline ends. CDR3 residues: CASSFAGEGTEAFF. CDR3 coding DNA: TGTGCCAGCAGTTTTGCAGGGGAGGGGACTGAAGCTTTCTTT.

V gene TRBV7-8 combines with J gene TRBJ1-6; D not resolved. Germline V gene data show CDR1 as SGHVS and CDR2 as FQNEAQ. This CDR3 region has 14 residues. Trimming pared 7 bases from V and 2 bases from J, leaving 9 bases between. CDR3 in amino acids: CASNRTAYNSPLHF. The DNA for the CDR3 is TGTGCCAGCAACCGGACGGCCTATAATTCACCCCTCCACTTT.

In this sample, this clonotype turned up a few times. The rearrangement uses TRBV19 and TRBJ1-1; TRBD1 might be the D (5 bases). Germline V gene sequence: CDR1 LNHDA, CDR2 SQIVND (reference sequence). The CDR3 has 13 amino acids. Between the trimmed V and J ends, which lost 7 bases and 0 bases, there was a span of 9 bases. CDR3 in amino acids: CASTLQVNTEAFF. CDR3 sequence (DNA): TGTGCCAGTACCTTACAGGTGAACACTGAAGCTTTCTTT. Full variable domain (rest looked up from reference TRBV19 and TRBJ1-1): DGGITQSPKYLFRKEGQNVTLSCEQNLNHDAMYWYRQDPGQGLRLIYYSQIVNDFQKGDIAEGYSVSREKKESFPLTVTSAQKNPTAFYLCASTLQVNTEAFFGQGTRLTVV.

This clonotype was seen ten or more times. V is TRBV7-9 and J is TRBJ1-2, with D unresolved. Trimming cost V 1 base and J 1 base, with 10 bases left between them. Germline-derived CDR1 and CDR2 are SEHNR and FQNEAQ (reference sequence). The CDR3 loop spans 15 amino acids. The CDR3 is CASSLVERDNYGYTF. In nucleotides, the CDR3 is TGTGCCAGCAGCTTAGTGGAGAGAGATAACTATGGCTACACCTTC. Supplemented by reference TRBV7-9 and TRBJ1-2, the full variable domain reads DTGVSQNPRHKITKRGQNVTFRCDPISEHNRLYWYRQTLGQGPEFLTYFQNEAQLEKSRLLSDRFSAERPKGSFSTLEIQRTEQGDSAMYLCASSLVERDNYGYTFGSGTRLTVV.